Presented here are 8 T cell receptor beta chains from one specimen sequenced in a study of CD8+CD57+ T cells in acquired aplastic anemia. TCR beta VDJ and CDR3 profiling used genomic DNA as template. Using its own MiXCR run on the reads, TCRdb lists one record per CDR3 protein. The repertoire holds about 400,000 distinct CDR3 sequences, with 55% to 70% as singletons. The sample comprised sorted CD4+, CD8+, or CD8+CD57+ T cells (not recorded which) from PBMCs. The origin of the receptors is a human donor in good health, serving as a control.

The chain uses TRBV2 and TRBJ2-1, with 9 bases lining up with TRBD1. V shed 7 bases and J 4 bases; nucleotides not matched to a gene: 5. Germline lookup yields CDR1 SNHLY and CDR2 FYNNEI. The CDR3 runs to 14 residues. The CDR3 region has the DNA TGTGCCAGCATAGGACAGGGGCTGTACAATGAGCAGTTCTTC. Encoded protein: CASIGQGLYNEQFF.

The V and J genes are TRBV7-2 and TRBJ2-3, with D possibly being TRBD1 (6 bases). The germline V and J ends were trimmed by 2 bases and 10 bases, with 16 bases remaining between them. Germline V lookup: CDR1 SGHTA, CDR2 FQGNSA. The CDR3 totals 14 residues. The CDR3 loop is CASSLQPSRGAQYF. The CDR3 nucleotides read TGTGCCAGCAGCTTACAACCTAGCAGGGGAGCGCAGTATTTT.

The V call is TRBV7-2, the J call TRBJ2-1; 10 positions agree with TRBD1. The CDR3 spans 15 residues. V was pared by 6 bases and J by 9 bases, with 11 bases of the junction left unmatched. The germline CDR1 and CDR2 sequences are SGHTA and FQGNSA. In nucleotides, the CDR3 is TGTGCCAGCAGGCCCTCCGGGACAGGGGATACTGAGCAGTTCTTC. Encoded protein: CASRPSGTGDTEQFF.

This clonotype was seen a handful of times. The chain carries TRBV29-1 and TRBJ1-1; D remains ambiguous. Trimming left V 5 bases short and J 13 bases short, with 14 bases between. Germline V lookup: CDR1 SQVTM, CDR2 ANQGSEA. The CDR3 extends over 10 amino acids. CDR3 bases: TGCAGCGTTTCTGAGTATGGCGGTTTCTTT. This codes for CSVSEYGGFF.

The chain links TRBV20-1 to TRBJ2-1; D tentatively fits TRBD1 or TRBD2 (5 bases each). The CDR3 is 16 residues long. The V gene lost 4 bases and the J gene lost 2 bases, with 18 bases spanning the gap. Germline V lookup: CDR1 DFQATT, CDR2 SNEGSKA (reference sequence). The CDR3 DNA sequence: TGCAGTGCTACTTCCCCGGGGCCTAACACCTACAATGAGCAGTTCTTC. Its protein product is CSATSPGPNTYNEQFF.

Turning to this clonotype: Since a much larger clone is just one base distant, this may be a read error. V usage is TRBV13 and J usage is TRBJ1-4; D call uncertain. This CDR3 comprises 14 residues. The V gene's germline CDR1 is PRHDT and CDR2 FYEKMQ (reference sequence). The CDR3 DNA follows: TGTGCCAGCAGCTTAGGGGCAGTTTGGGAAAAACTGCTTTTT. Its translation is CASSLGAVWEKLLF.

This clonotype was picked up many times. V usage is TRBV9 and J usage is TRBJ2-7; 8 bases align to TRBD1. The ends lost 7 bases at V and 0 bases at J; junction bases unmatched: 15. The germline V gene encodes CDR1 SGDLS and CDR2 YYNGEE. The length of the CDR3 is 17 residues. The CDR3 loop reads CASSPRPGGSSSYEQYF. DNA for the CDR3: TGTGCCAGCTCACCACGGCCAGGGGGCTCGAGCTCCTACGAGCAGTACTTC.

About this clonotype: One junction end does not reproduce the germline sequence, and a read error may be involved. J is TRBJ1-6 and V is TRBV7-2; no reliable D call. This CDR3 is built from 15 residues. Germline CDR1 and CDR2: SGHTA and FQGNSA. The CDR3 is CASSQEEAQGAPLHF. In DNA form, the CDR3 reads TGCGCCAGCAGCCAAGAAGAGGCCCAAGGCGCACCGCTCCACTTT.